Each of the 13 T cell receptor beta chains below was sequenced from the same sample in a study of long-term antiretroviral therapy in people with HIV (dated by TCRdb to 2021 to 2024). The immunoSEQ hsTCRB v3.0 assay was used at survey level resolution for TRB variable region sequencing. Held by TCRdb, this immuneACCESS table contains in-frame sequences only and omits some clones. Under half of the omission traces to an unresolved V gene where checked; the cause of the rest is unknown. The sample contains 35,000 to 45,000 clones, roughly 87% of them found a single time. The ten largest clones capture roughly 6.3% of the sample. The material sequenced was unsorted PBMCs, taken 1 year after starting antiretroviral therapy. These receptors were collected from a man aged 18 to 30 with HIV.

V usage is TRBV27 and J usage is TRBJ2-2; tentatively, D is TRBD1 (6 bases). The V and J ends lost 5 bases and 5 bases respectively, with 15 bases between them. Germline V CDR1 and CDR2: MNHEY, SMNVEV (reference sequence). The CDR3 extends over 15 amino acids. The CDR3 sequence is CASSVTGLGTGELFF. The CDR3 bases are TGTGCCAGCAGTGTAACAGGGCTCGGGACCGGGGAGCTGTTTTTT.

The sample holds a few counts of this clone. This sequence joins TRBV28 and TRBJ2-7; tentatively, D is TRBD1 (5 bases). There are 12 residues in the CDR3. V gave up 5 bases and J gave up 3 bases, with 8 bases separating them. The germline V gene encodes CDR1 MDHEN and CDR2 SYDVKM. CDR3 DNA sequence: TGTGCCAGCAGTCCAGGGTTCTACGAGCAGTACTTC. Protein sequence: CASSPGFYEQYF. Full variable domain (rest looked up from reference TRBV28 and TRBJ2-7): DVKVTQSSRYLVKRTGEKVFLECVQDMDHENMFWYRQDPGLGLRLIYFSYDVKMKEKGDIPEGYSVSREKKERFSLILESASTNQTSMYLCASSPGFYEQYFGPGTRLTVT.

The chain employs TRBV7-2 and TRBJ1-3; D remains ambiguous. The CDR3 loop spans 14 amino acids. Germline loops: CDR1 SGHTA, CDR2 FQGNSA. V lost 2 bases and J lost 2, with 7 bases in between. The CDR3 DNA sequence: TGTGCCAGCAGCTTACGGGGTACTGGAAACACCATATATTTT. This translates into CASSLRGTGNTIYF.

The chain uses TRBV25-1 and TRBJ1-4, with 7 bases identical to TRBD1. The CDR3 spans 15 residues. Germline CDR1 MGHDK, CDR2 SYGVNS. The V segment lost 3 bases and the J segment 5 bases; nucleotides outside the gene matches: 6. CDR3 DNA: TGTGCCAGCAGTGAGGGGACAGCCCTAAATGAAAAACTGTTTTTT. Translating it yields CASSEGTALNEKLFF.

In nucleotides, the CDR3 is TGTGCCAGCTCACCACCTGGGGGCCTCAATCAGCCCCAGCATTTT. Translated: CASSPPGGLNQPQHF. The V gene is TRBV18, the J gene TRBJ1-5; perhaps TRBD1 as D (6 bases). This CDR3 is 15 amino acids long. Germline CDR1 is KGHSH and CDR2 is LQKENI. Trimming removed 0 bases from V and 3 bases from J, with 9 bases in between.

V gene TRBV6-6 combines with J gene TRBJ2-7; TRBD2 matches 9 bases. This CDR3 is built from 14 residues. Germline-derived CDR1 and CDR2 are MNHNY and SVGAGI (reference sequence). V was clipped by 5 bases and J by 3 bases; unmatched bases: 5. CDR3 loop: CASSNSGSHYEQYF. CDR3 nucleotide sequence: TGTGCCAGCAGTAATAGCGGGAGCCACTACGAGCAGTACTTC.

The chain employs TRBV4-3 and TRBJ2-1; D assignment may be TRBD1 or TRBD2 (5 bases each). V dropped 0 bases and J dropped 4 bases, with 22 bases sitting between them. This CDR3 region has 19 residues. In germline, CDR1 is LGHNA, CDR2 YSLEER. CDR3 nucleotides: TGCGCCAGCAGCCAAGAAAGGGACCTAGCTCCGGTCCTATACAATGAGCAGTTCTTC. Protein sequence: CASSQERDLAPVLYNEQFF.

The chain has TRBV4-1 and TRBJ1-1; 11 bases are shared with TRBD1. Germline V gene lookup returns CDR1 MGHRA and CDR2 YSYEKL. This CDR3 has 19 residues. J lost 0 bases, V lost 0 bases, and 9 bases had no gene match. CDR3 residues: CASSQDWDRGSHLNTEAFF. The CDR3 DNA reads as TGCGCCAGCAGCCAAGATTGGGACAGGGGGTCCCATTTGAACACTGAAGCTTTCTTT.

V usage is TRBV5-1 and J usage is TRBJ2-5; 11 positions agree with TRBD2. The V gene's germline CDR1 is SGHRS and CDR2 YFSETQ. V lost 3 bases to trimming and J lost 0 bases; unmatched junction nucleotides: 4. The CDR3 is 16 residues long. CDR3: CASSSGLADHQETQYF. In DNA, the CDR3 is TGCGCCAGCAGCTCGGGACTAGCGGACCACCAAGAGACCCAGTACTTC.

This clone was recorded once. The CDR3 reads CASSVGPGNTEAFF. DNA of the CDR3: TGTGCCAGCAGCGTAGGCCCTGGGAACACTGAAGCTTTCTTT. The chain has TRBV9 and TRBJ1-1, with D uncertain. The CDR3 extends over 14 amino acids. The germline gives CDR1 SGDLS, CDR2 YYNGEE. Trimming stripped 0 bases from V and 1 base from J, with 7 bases between. Variable domain in full (rest from reference TRBV9 and TRBJ1-1): DSGVTQTPKHLITATGQRVTLRCSPRSGDLSVYWYQQSLDQGLQFLIQYYNGEERAKGNILERFSAQQFPDLHSELNLSSLELGDSALYFCASSVGPGNTEAFFGQGTRLTVV.

J is TRBJ2-7 and V is TRBV28, with a weak D call TRBD1 (6 bases). The CDR3 has 12 amino acids. Looked up from germline, CDR1 is MDHEN and CDR2 is SYDVKM. The V end was cut by 2 bases, the J end by 9 bases, with 11 bases between. Here the CDR3 DNA reads TGTGCCAGCAGTTTACCTCAGGGGAGGCAGTACTTC. Protein: CASSLPQGRQYF.

This chain links TRBV25-1 with TRBJ2-7, with TRBD1 identical over 9 bases. The CDR3 is 14 residues long. J gave up 3 bases and V 6 bases, and 6 bases lay outside the gene matches. Germline CDR1 MGHDK, CDR2 SYGVNS. The CDR3 DNA follows: TGTGCCAGCAGCCCGGGACAGGGATTCTACGAGCAGTACTTC. Amino acid sequence: CASSPGQGFYEQYF.

The DNA for the CDR3 is TGTGCCAGCAGCTTAGCGCGCCTGCACGAGCAGTACTTC. Its translation is CASSLARLHEQYF. The chain combines TRBV7-6 with TRBJ2-7, with D uncertain. V lost 0 bases and J lost 5, with 8 bases in between. Germline V lookup: CDR1 SGHVS, CDR2 FNYEAQ. This CDR3 region has 13 residues.